Listed below are T cell receptor beta chains from one sample, sequenced in a study of cytomegalovirus exposure and HLA in healthy donors. TCRdb keeps only in-frame clones here, not all; method: immunoSEQ multiplex PCR. This specimen shows about 200,000 clones; the ten leading clones hold 6.5%. The sequencing input was PBMCs. All receptors derive from a young man in good health and CMV-seronegative. Both conserved end residues are part of each CDR3. A D gene is named only where the DNA matches it firmly.

V: TRBV7-2
J: TRBJ2-5
D: TRBD1
DNA: TGTGCCAGCAGACAGGGGCCCCAAGAGACCCAGTACTTC
CDR3: CASRQGPQETQYF

V: TRBV4-3
J: TRBJ2-5
D: TRBD2
DNA: TGCGCCAGCAGCCAATCCCGAGGGAGCGGGGGAGCACCAATCTCACAAGAGACCCAGTACTTC
CDR3: CASSQSRGSGGAPISQETQYF

V: TRBV18
J: TRBJ1-1
D: NA
DNA: TGTGCCAGCTCACCAGGTGGGTCGGGTAAAGCTTTCTTT
CDR3: CASSPGGSGKAFF

V: TRBV15
J: TRBJ2-7
D: NA
DNA: TGTGCCACCAGCAGAGATCAGGGTAAACCCTACGAGCAGTACTTC
CDR3: CATSRDQGKPYEQYF

V: TRBV30
J: TRBJ1-5
D: NA
DNA: TGTGCCTGGAGTGTACGGGGGAGGACACGGACTCTTCAAGGGGAACTCAATCAGCCCCAGCATTTT
CDR3: CAWSVRGRTRTLQGELNQPQHF

V: TRBV28
J: TRBJ2-1
D: TRBD1
DNA: TGTGCCAGCTACGGACCCGGACAGGGGAACAATGAGCAGTTCTTC
CDR3: CASYGPGQGNNEQFF

V: TRBV11-2
J: TRBJ1-1
D: NA
DNA: TGTGCCAGCAGCCCCGAGGACACGGGGGTTGGTCCTACTGAAGCTTTCTTT
CDR3: CASSPEDTGVGPTEAFF

V: TRBV7-9
J: TRBJ1-2
D: NA
DNA: TGTGCCAGCAGCTTGGCGGACTATGGCTACACCTTC
CDR3: CASSLADYGYTF

V: TRBV19
J: TRBJ2-7
D: NA
DNA: TGTGCCAGTATGGCTGGGACACCCACCTACGAGCAGTACTTC
CDR3: CASMAGTPTYEQYF

V: TRBV10-3
J: TRBJ1-1
D: NA
DNA: TGTGCCATATCACCGACAGCCAACACTGAAGCTTTCTTT
CDR3: CAISPTANTEAFF

V: TRBV27
J: TRBJ2-7
D: TRBD1
DNA: TGTGCCAGCAGTTCCGGGACAGGGGCTGATGAGCAGTACTTC
CDR3: CASSSGTGADEQYF